This T cell receptor (beta chain) was sequenced for a study of T-cell reconstitution after alpha-beta-depleted transplantation in children. This clonotype turned up a few times. Preparing the TCRbeta library involved the use of unique molecular identifiers. TCRdb ran MiXCR on the PCR reads and lists one entry per CDR3 protein. Here the sample spans about half a million distinct CDR3 sequences, 9.5% to 15% being singletons. This specimen was PBMCs from the stem cell graft donor, taken from the stem cell graft. The clonotype was recovered from a human donor who donated a stem cell graft to a child with combined immunodeficiency.

For the CDR3, the DNA is TGTGCCAGCAGCCCCGGGGAGCGGGAGACCACCGGGGAGCTGTTTTTT. It specifies CASSPGERETTGELFF. The chain joins TRBV7-3 to TRBJ2-2, with TRBD2 identical over 8 bases. Trimming at V came to 5 bases and at J to 4 bases, leaving 9 bases not matched to a gene. Germline CDR1 is SGHTA and CDR2 is FQGTGA. This CDR3 spans 16 amino acids. Combining the CDR3 with reference TRBV7-3 and TRBJ2-2 gives the whole variable domain GAGVSQTPSNKVTEKGKYVELRCDPISGHTALYWYRQSLGQGPEFLIYFQGTGAADDSGLPNDRFFAVRPEGSVSTLKIQRTERGDSAVYLCASSPGERETTGELFFGEGSRLTVL.